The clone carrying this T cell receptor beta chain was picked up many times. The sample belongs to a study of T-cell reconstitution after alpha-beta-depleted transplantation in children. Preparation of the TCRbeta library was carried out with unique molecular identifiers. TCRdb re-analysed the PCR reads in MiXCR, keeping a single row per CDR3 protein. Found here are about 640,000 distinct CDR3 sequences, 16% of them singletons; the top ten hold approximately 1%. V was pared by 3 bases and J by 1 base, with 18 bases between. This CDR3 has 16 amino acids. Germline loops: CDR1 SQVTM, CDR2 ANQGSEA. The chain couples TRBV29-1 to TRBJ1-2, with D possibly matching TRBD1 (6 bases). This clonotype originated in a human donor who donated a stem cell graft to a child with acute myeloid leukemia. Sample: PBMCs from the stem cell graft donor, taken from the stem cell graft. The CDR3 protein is CSVEPRTGNINYGYTF. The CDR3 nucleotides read TGCAGCGTTGAGCCCCGTACAGGGAATATTAACTATGGCTACACCTTC. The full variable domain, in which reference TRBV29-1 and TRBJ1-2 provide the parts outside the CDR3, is SAVISQKPSRDICQRGTSLTIQCQVDSQVTMMFWYRQQPGQSLTLIATANQGSEATYESGFVIDKFPISRPNLTFSTLTVSNMSPEDSSIYLCSVEPRTGNINYGYTFGSGTRLTVV.